A single T cell receptor beta chain is shown here with its context. Here immunoSEQ multiplex PCR was the method, and the copy in TCRdb shows in-frame clones only, minus some. The sample carries a few hundred thousand clones, 65% to 90% recorded once. This sample was taken from a study of blood T cell repertoires in COVID-19. About the research overall: Spain, Italy and the United States supplied samples that represented acute and convalescent COVID-19.

Participant age was 18 to 89 years, and participants resided in roughly 25 US areas. The V and J ends lost 5 bases and 0 bases respectively, with 13 bases between them. The CDR3 is 14 residues long. Germline CDR1 SQVTM, CDR2 ANQGSEA. The sequenced sample was PBMCs or T cells enriched from blood (not recorded which). This chain connects TRBV29-1 to TRBJ1-1; D remains ambiguous. The receptor's source is a middle-aged woman with acute COVID-19. The CDR3, as DNA: TGCAGCGTTCAAGTTCGTGCAGTGAACACTGAAGCTTTCTTT. It codes for CSVQVRAVNTEAFF.